The 5 T cell receptor beta chains below all came from one sample that was sequenced in a study of cytomegalovirus exposure and HLA in healthy donors. Use of 60 Vbeta and 13 Jbeta primers characterized the PCR. Method: immunoSEQ multiplex PCR; TCRdb's copy keeps in-frame clones and lacks some. The table includes tens of thousands of clones, around 74% detected once. The sequencing sample was made of PBMCs. These receptors were collected from a human donor in good health.

The chain couples TRBV6-5 to TRBJ2-2; 10 bases match TRBD1. Trimming cost V 6 bases and J 7 bases; bases outside gene matches: 8. Germline V gene lookup returns CDR1 MNHEY and CDR2 SVGAGI. CDR3 length equals 15 residues. CDR3 loop: CASRRDRGEGGELFF. CDR3 nucleotides: TGTGCCAGCAGAAGGGACAGGGGCGAGGGCGGGGAGCTGTTTTTT.

CDR3 DNA sequence: TGTGCCAGCCGACAGGGCGACACCGGGGAGCTGTTTTTT. It yields the protein CASRQGDTGELFF. V gene TRBV11-2 combines with J gene TRBJ2-2, with 7 bases aligning to TRBD1. V trimming: 8 bases; J trimming: 3 bases; junction bases outside the gene matches: 3. The CDR3 runs to 13 residues. Germline V gene sequence: CDR1 SGHAT, CDR2 FQNNGV.

The chain employs TRBV30 and TRBJ1-1, with a tentative D call TRBD1 (5 bases). There are 13 residues in the CDR3. Germline values: CDR1 GTSNPN, CDR2 SVGIG (reference sequence). V lost 4 bases, J lost 6 bases, and 15 bases lay in between. The CDR3 reads CAWIGHYGPEAFF. DNA for the CDR3: TGTGCCTGGATCGGACATTACGGACCTGAAGCTTTCTTT.

The V and J genes are TRBV6-1 and TRBJ1-3, with TRBD1 as a possible D gene (5 bases). The CDR3 is 17 residues long. Trimming cost V 3 bases and J 4 bases, with 19 bases left between them. The germline V gene encodes CDR1 MNHNS and CDR2 SASEGT. CDR3 protein: CASSELTGGTGGNTIYF. The CDR3 DNA follows: TGTGCCAGCAGTGAGCTTACGGGAGGGACGGGAGGAAACACCATATATTTT.

The chain combines TRBV5-1 with TRBJ2-7, with 8 bases identical to TRBD1. CDR3 length: 14 amino acids. From germline, CDR1 is SGHRS and CDR2 YFSETQ. The trim removed 0 bases at V and 6 bases at J, leaving 5 bases unmatched. The CDR3 loop is CASSLGAGGCEQYF. CDR3 sequence (DNA): TGCGCCAGCAGCTTGGGGGCAGGGGGCTGCGAGCAGTACTTC.